This T cell receptor beta chain was sequenced for a study of T-cell memory formation after mild COVID-19. Study results and limitations: Chiefly within CM and EM were the contracting CD4+ clones; CD8+ ones were within EMRA. Second-wave clones with a day 37 peak had unconfirmed SARS-CoV-2 specificity. Researchers found some responding clones in pre-infection memory, a sign that cross-reactive memory joined.

In germline, CDR1 is LGHNA, CDR2 YNFKEQ. CDR3 length: 15 residues. The authors produced TCR alpha and TCR beta cDNA libraries with sample barcodes and UMIs by 5'RACE using constant-segment primers. TCRdb recomputed calls from the 5' RACE reads with MiXCR, one row per CDR3 protein. Found here are 220,000 or so distinct CDR3 sequences, roughly 10% of them singletons; the top ten hold 3% to 4.5%. This clonotype was picked up one time. The antigen is undetermined. The junction shows a germline mismatch at one end, possibly a read error. The chain recombines TRBV4-2 with TRBJ2-7; D is perhaps TRBD2 (5 bases). The sequence was collected from a man aged 18 to 35 who had mild COVID-19 (a few samples of this study predate the infection). Cell type and time point are not known. Sequenced: PBMCs or a T cell subset sorted from them (not recorded which). CDR3 coding DNA: TGTGCCAGCAGCCAAGATTCGACACTAGGCTACGAGCAGTGCTTC. It is translated as CASSQDSTLGYEQCF.